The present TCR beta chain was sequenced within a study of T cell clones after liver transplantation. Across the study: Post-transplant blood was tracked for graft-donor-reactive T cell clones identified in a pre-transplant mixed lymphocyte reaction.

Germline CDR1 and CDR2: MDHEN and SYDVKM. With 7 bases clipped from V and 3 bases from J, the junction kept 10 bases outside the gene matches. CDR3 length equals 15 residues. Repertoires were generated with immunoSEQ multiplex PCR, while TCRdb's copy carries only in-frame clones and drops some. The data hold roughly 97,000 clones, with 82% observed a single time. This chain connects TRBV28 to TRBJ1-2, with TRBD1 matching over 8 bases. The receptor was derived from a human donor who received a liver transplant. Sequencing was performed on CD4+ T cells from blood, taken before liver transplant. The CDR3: CASNPGDRGDYGYTF. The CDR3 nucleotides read TGTGCCAGCAACCCCGGCGACAGGGGTGACTATGGCTACACCTTC.